The clone carrying this T cell receptor beta chain came up once. Its antigen remains unknown. The V and J ends lost 3 bases and 5 bases respectively, with 13 bases between them. Germline lookup yields CDR1 KGHSH and CDR2 LQKENI. The CDR3 length is 15 residues. The data derive from a study of blood T cells in healthy people across ages. Broader study findings: Naive T cell percentage and TCR beta diversity correlated strongly.

Using a J-beta primer mix together with a sample-barcoded 5' primer, a second PCR was run for roughly 6 to 12 cycles. Tagging of each cDNA molecule was performed by a template-switch adaptor with 12 random nucleotides. Samples each returned at least 2.5 million CDR3-containing paired-end reads. Using its own MiXCR run on the 5' RACE reads, TCRdb lists one record per CDR3 protein. Of approximately 1.5 million distinct CDR3 sequences listed, almost 35% are singletons. The amount of total RNA extracted per sample was at least 5 micrograms. The chain couples TRBV18 to TRBJ2-2; D unresolved. The specimen was blood. The TCR sequence derives from a woman in her thirties in good health. The CDR3 bases are TGTGCCAGCTCACCCAGGATGGAAGGGACCGGGGAGCTGTTTTTT. Residues: CASSPRMEGTGELFF. The variable domain in full, with the rest retrieved from reference TRBV18 and TRBJ2-2, is NAGVMQNPRHLVRRRGQEARLRCSPMKGHSHVYWYRQLPEEGLKFMVYLQKENIIDESGMPKERFSAEFPKEGPSILRIQQVVRGDSAAYFCASSPRMEGTGELFFGEGSRLTVL.